This TCR beta chain is drawn from a study of blood T cell repertoires in COVID-19. Study at large: Samples taken during acute and convalescent COVID-19 were collected in the United States, Italy and Spain.

In the study's own analysis: Nucleated cell counts were estimated from reference gene primer amplification. Assay: immunoSEQ multiplex PCR; the TCRdb copy retains only in-frame clones and omits some. From that table come the V and J calls and clone size; the DNA was used to work out D and trimming. The data show about 230,000 clones, 75% to 85% seen once. The sample consisted of peripheral blood. The TCR originated in a woman older than 75 with COVID-19, enrolled during active disease.

The CDR3 spells CASSTGQSRVELFF. The CDR3 DNA follows: TGTGCCAGTAGTACGGGACAGTCAAGGGTGGAACTGTTTTTT. The gene calls are TRBV19 and TRBJ1-4; TRBD1 agrees at 7 bases. The CDR3 covers 14 residues. With 4 bases clipped from V and 12 bases from J, the junction kept 11 bases outside the gene matches. Germline CDR1 is LNHDA and CDR2 is SQIVND (reference sequence).